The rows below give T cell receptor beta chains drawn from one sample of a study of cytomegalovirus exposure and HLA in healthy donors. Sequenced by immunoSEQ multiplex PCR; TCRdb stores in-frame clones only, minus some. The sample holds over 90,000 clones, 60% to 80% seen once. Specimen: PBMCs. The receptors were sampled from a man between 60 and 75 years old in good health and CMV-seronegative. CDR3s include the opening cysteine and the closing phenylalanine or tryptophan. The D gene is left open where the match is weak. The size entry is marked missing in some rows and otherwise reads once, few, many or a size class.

TGTGCCAGCGGGGGGACAAAACTGTTTTTT,CASGGTKLFF,TRBJ1-4,NA,TRBV2,few
TGTGCCAGCAGCTTAAGGAGGGCTGGAAACACCATATATTTT,CASSLRRAGNTIYF,TRBJ1-3,NA,TRBV7-9,NA
TGTGCCAGCAGCCGGGACAGTACTGAAGCTTTCTTT,CASSRDSTEAFF,TRBJ1-1,TRBD1,TRBV28,NA
TGCGCCAGCAGCCCCAACCCGGACAGGGGCAATTATTTT,CASSPNPDRGNYF,TRBJ2-3,TRBD1,TRBV5-1,few
TGTGCCAGCAGCTTGGGTGGGACAGGCTACTCTGGAAACACCATATATTTT,CASSLGGTGYSGNTIYF,TRBJ1-3,TRBD1,TRBV5-4,NA
TGTGCCAGCAGCGGACAGGGCCAGGATGTAGCTTTCTTT,CASSGQGQDVAFF,TRBJ1-1,TRBD1,TRBV9,NA
TGTGCCAGCAGTGACCCCAGGGGGTTAACAGTAAACACCGGGGAGCTGTTTTTT,CASSDPRGLTVNTGELFF,TRBJ2-2,TRBD1,TRBV6-1,NA
TGTGCCAGCAGTGAATGGGCGGATAGGGGGCCAAGAGAGACCCAGTACTTC,CASSEWADRGPRETQYF,TRBJ2-5,TRBD1,TRBV25-1,NA
TGTGCCAGCAGCTTAATAAGGTCAGGTACCTACGAGCAGTACTTC,CASSLIRSGTYEQYF,TRBJ2-7,NA,TRBV7-9,NA
TGTGCCATCCGGACAGGGACCCTCCTAGGGGGAGGGGCCAACGTCCTGACTTTC,CAIRTGTLLGGGANVLTF,TRBJ2-6,TRBD1,TRBV2,NA
TGTGCCAGCAGTGTCCGGACAGGGGAGGGCGGCTACACCTTC,CASSVRTGEGGYTF,TRBJ1-2,TRBD1,TRBV6-4,NA
TGTGCCTGGAACAGCCGCTCTGGAAACACCATATATTTT,CAWNSRSGNTIYF,TRBJ1-3,NA,TRBV30,NA
TGTGCCAGCAGCTTGGCAGCGGGGCCTTACAATGAGCAGTTCTTC,CASSLAAGPYNEQFF,TRBJ2-1,TRBD2,TRBV5-5,NA
TGTGCCAGCAGCAAGTGTGGGGGGACCGGGGCCTACGAGCAGTACTTC,CASSKCGGTGAYEQYF,TRBJ2-7,NA,TRBV21-1,NA
TGTGCCAGCAGTTACTCTCGAGGAACTGAAGCTTTCTTT,CASSYSRGTEAFF,TRBJ1-1,NA,TRBV6-5,NA
TGTGCCAGCAGCTTAACGTTGGGACTATACAATGAGCAGTTCTTC,CASSLTLGLYNEQFF,TRBJ2-1,TRBD2,TRBV7-3,NA
TGTGCCAGCAGCTTAGGGGGGACCGGGACAGGGGCTGGCTACACCTTC,CASSLGGTGTGAGYTF,TRBJ1-2,TRBD1,TRBV5-6,few
TGTGCCAGCAGCCGTCCGAGCTCTGGAAACACCATATATTTT,CASSRPSSGNTIYF,TRBJ1-3,NA,TRBV6-1,NA
TGTGCCAGCAGTGCGGGGGAGGGACAGCCCCAGCATTTT,CASSAGEGQPQHF,TRBJ1-5,NA,TRBV6-1,NA
TGCGCCAGCAGCTTGGCAGGACACCTAACTGAAAAACTGTTTTTT,CASSLAGHLTEKLFF,TRBJ1-4,NA,TRBV5-1,NA
TGTGCCAGCAGCTGGAGGGCACTTGCCCAAGAGACCCAGTACTTC,CASSWRALAQETQYF,TRBJ2-5,NA,TRBV7-6,NA
TGTGCCAGCTCGACAGGACCCACTGAAGCTTTCTTT,CASSTGPTEAFF,TRBJ1-1,NA,TRBV27,few
TGTGCCAGCAGCCCCTGGCAGGGGGTTGGCGAAAAACTGTTTTTT,CASSPWQGVGEKLFF,TRBJ1-4,TRBD1,TRBV5-5,NA
TGTGCCAGCAGTAAAGAGAGCACAGATACGCAGTATTTT,CASSKESTDTQYF,TRBJ2-3,NA,TRBV6-4,few
TGCGCCAGCAACCAGACCCCCCGGGACAGGGCGGGCGAGCAGTACTTC,CASNQTPRDRAGEQYF,TRBJ2-7,TRBD1,TRBV5-1,NA
TGCGCCAGCAGCTTGTCACAGTCCACCGGGGAGCTGTTTTTT,CASSLSQSTGELFF,TRBJ2-2,NA,TRBV5-1,NA
TGCAGCGTATCTATCTCTGGAAACACCATATATTTT,CSVSISGNTIYF,TRBJ1-3,NA,TRBV29-1,once
TGTGCCAGCAGCTCCAGAGGGAGCGATGGGGCCAACGTCCTGACTTTC,CASSSRGSDGANVLTF,TRBJ2-6,NA,TRBV28,few
TGTGCCATAAGACTAGCGCGAAACAATGAGCAGTTCTTC,CAIRLARNNEQFF,TRBJ2-1,TRBD2,TRBV28,NA
TGTGCCAGCAGCCAAAGGCTACAGGCCAGCACTGAAGCTTTCTTT,CASSQRLQASTEAFF,TRBJ1-1,NA,TRBV14,NA
TGTGCCAGCAGCAACAACTACGAGCAGTACTTC,CASSNNYEQYF,TRBJ2-7,NA,TRBV7-3,NA
TGTGCTAGTGGTTTGGACAAGGGGGGGGATAACTTAAACTACGAGCAGTACTTC,CASGLDKGGDNLNYEQYF,TRBJ2-7,NA,TRBV12-5,NA
TGCGCCAGCAGCTTGTTAGGGATAGCGGGAGCCACGGAGCAGGCCAAAAACATTCAGTACTTC,CASSLLGIAGATEQAKNIQYF,TRBJ2-4,TRBD2,TRBV5-1,NA
TGTGCCAGTAGCCCCCTAGCGGGACCGAGATATGAGCAGTTCTTC,CASSPLAGPRYEQFF,TRBJ2-1,TRBD2,TRBV19,NA
TGTGCCAGTAGTATAGATCTTGAGGGGGTTCACGGGGAGCTGTTTTTT,CASSIDLEGVHGELFF,TRBJ2-2,NA,TRBV19,NA
TGTGCCAGCAGCTTAGACGGGACAGGGGGCCGGGAGACCCAGTACTTC,CASSLDGTGGRETQYF,TRBJ2-5,TRBD1,TRBV11-3,NA
TGTGCCAGCAGCCCGCGGGGCGGCACAGATACGCAGTATTTT,CASSPRGGTDTQYF,TRBJ2-3,NA,TRBV5-4,NA
TGTGCCAGCAGCTTTCCTTATTCGGAAAAACTGTTTTTT,CASSFPYSEKLFF,TRBJ1-4,NA,TRBV7-9,NA
TGTGCCAGCAGCTTTGGTAGAGCCTCCTACAATGAGCAGTTCTTC,CASSFGRASYNEQFF,TRBJ2-1,NA,TRBV5-6,few
TGCGCCAGCAGCGCGGGACTAGCGGGGACGACAGATACGCAGTATTTT,CASSAGLAGTTDTQYF,TRBJ2-3,TRBD2,TRBV5-1,once
TGTGCCAGCAGTGAAGAAGGAGTAAGGTCCCACGGTGGCTACACCTTC,CASSEEGVRSHGGYTF,TRBJ1-2,NA,TRBV6-1,NA
TGTGCCAGCAGTGAAGAGGTCGGGAGCTCCTACGAGCAGTACTTC,CASSEEVGSSYEQYF,TRBJ2-7,NA,TRBV6-1,NA
TGTGCCAGCACCACGGGACAGGTCTCCTATAGCAATCAGCCCCAGCATTTT,CASTTGQVSYSNQPQHF,TRBJ1-5,TRBD1,TRBV7-9,few
TGTGCAACGCCAGCGGGAGGGCCCGGGGATACGCAGTATTTT,CATPAGGPGDTQYF,TRBJ2-3,TRBD2,TRBV7-9,few
TGCAGCGCCCAGGTGGGTTTAGATACGCAGTATTTT,CSAQVGLDTQYF,TRBJ2-3,NA,TRBV29-1,NA
TGTGCCAGCAGCCTACTCGGAGCGGGAGGGAGGACCGGGGAGCTGTTTTTT,CASSLLGAGGRTGELFF,TRBJ2-2,TRBD2,TRBV11-2,NA